These T cell receptor beta chains were read from a single sample in a study of blood T cell repertoires in COVID-19. Profiled with immunoSEQ multiplex PCR; TCRdb holds only in-frame clones, not every one. The sample carries 120,000 or so clones, about 80% recorded once. Source material: peripheral blood. The receptor set was obtained from a man between 40 and 49 years old with active or convalescent COVID-19. The CDR3 runs from the conserved cysteine through the conserved F or W. The order of the fields is J gene, clone size, V gene, D gene, CDR3 DNA, CDR3 protein. D genes are given only for firm matches. Clone size is not always given. Where it is, it says once, few, many or a class for expanded clones.

J gene: TRBJ1-3; clone size: once; V gene: TRBV4-1; D gene: .; CDR3 DNA: TGCGCCAGCAGCCAAGATTGGGGATCGGGGGGAAACACCATATATTTT; CDR3 protein: CASSQDWGSGGNTIYF
J gene: TRBJ1-4; clone size: .; V gene: TRBV6-5; D gene: .; CDR3 DNA: TGTGCCAGCAGCCCACAGGGCGTCGGTGAAAAACTGTTTTTT; CDR3 protein: CASSPQGVGEKLFF
J gene: TRBJ1-4; clone size: .; V gene: TRBV4-1; D gene: TRBD1; CDR3 DNA: TGCGCCAGCAGCCTCCGACAGGGGGAGGCTAATGAAAAACTGTTTTTT; CDR3 protein: CASSLRQGEANEKLFF
J gene: TRBJ1-4; clone size: .; V gene: TRBV5-1; D gene: .; CDR3 DNA: TGCGCCAGCAGCAGTAACGGTGCAACTAATGAAAAACTGTTTTTT; CDR3 protein: CASSSNGATNEKLFF
J gene: TRBJ2-3; clone size: .; V gene: TRBV28; D gene: TRBD2; CDR3 DNA: TGTGCTTCCACCGTCGGACTAGCTACGGATACGCAGTATTTT; CDR3 protein: CASTVGLATDTQYF
J gene: TRBJ2-5; clone size: .; V gene: TRBV7-2; D gene: .; CDR3 DNA: TGTGCCAGCAGCTTAGAAGGCGGGACGGGGACCCAGTACTTC; CDR3 protein: CASSLEGGTGTQYF
J gene: TRBJ1-4; clone size: once; V gene: TRBV27; D gene: TRBD1; CDR3 DNA: TGTGCCAGCAGTTTAGTAGGGGGCAAACTGTTTTTT; CDR3 protein: CASSLVGGKLFF
J gene: TRBJ2-1; clone size: .; V gene: TRBV6-2/TRBV6-3; D gene: .; CDR3 DNA: TGTGCCAGCAGTTCAGCCTCCACCGGGACTGTCAATGAGCAGTTCTTC; CDR3 protein: CASSSASTGTVNEQFF
J gene: TRBJ1-3; clone size: .; V gene: TRBV5-6; D gene: .; CDR3 DNA: TGTGCCAGCAGCCCAGAATCAGTAGGACAGAGAAACACCATATATTTT; CDR3 protein: CASSPESVGQRNTIYF
J gene: TRBJ2-2; clone size: .; V gene: TRBV21-1; D gene: .; CDR3 DNA: TGTGCCAGCAGCAAGGGGACAACCCGCCCCGGGGAGCTGTTTTTT; CDR3 protein: CASSKGTTRPGELFF
J gene: TRBJ2-7; clone size: .; V gene: TRBV28; D gene: .; CDR3 DNA: TGTGCCAGCAGCAGCCTGTCGGAGGGCCCCTACGAGCAGTACTTC; CDR3 protein: CASSSLSEGPYEQYF
J gene: TRBJ2-5; clone size: .; V gene: TRBV7-9; D gene: .; CDR3 DNA: TGTGCCAGCCCAGGACAAGAGACCCAGTACTTC; CDR3 protein: CASPGQETQYF
J gene: TRBJ2-2; clone size: once; V gene: TRBV30; D gene: .; CDR3 DNA: TGTGCCTGGAGAGGACCCAGGGGTAAAACCGGGGAGCTGTTTTTT; CDR3 protein: CAWRGPRGKTGELFF
J gene: TRBJ1-3; clone size: many; V gene: TRBV6-6; D gene: .; CDR3 DNA: TGTGCCAGCAGCCGAGGGGAGGGATCGGGAAACACCATATATTTT; CDR3 protein: CASSRGEGSGNTIYF
J gene: TRBJ2-3; clone size: .; V gene: TRBV7-9; D gene: TRBD2; CDR3 DNA: TGTGCCAGCACCAACTTGAGACTAGCGGGGGTCACAGATACGCAGTATTTT; CDR3 protein: CASTNLRLAGVTDTQYF
J gene: TRBJ1-1; clone size: .; V gene: TRBV7-2; D gene: .; CDR3 DNA: TGTGCCAGCAGCTCCCAGGTGAACACTGAAGCTTTCTTT; CDR3 protein: CASSSQVNTEAFF
J gene: TRBJ1-1; clone size: .; V gene: TRBV14; D gene: .; CDR3 DNA: TGTGCCAGCAGCCAAGACCTTGAAGCTTTCTTT; CDR3 protein: CASSQDLEAFF
J gene: TRBJ1-3; clone size: .; V gene: TRBV7-8; D gene: TRBD1; CDR3 DNA: TGTGCCAGCAGCTCCGGGACAGGGGGCTCTGGAAACACCATATATTTT; CDR3 protein: CASSSGTGGSGNTIYF
J gene: TRBJ2-7; clone size: few; V gene: TRBV11-3; D gene: .; CDR3 DNA: TGTGCCAGCAGTGCGGCGGGGGACATCCGTTACCGGCAGTACTTC; CDR3 protein: CASSAAGDIRYRQYF
J gene: TRBJ1-1; clone size: .; V gene: TRBV6-2/TRBV6-3; D gene: TRBD1; CDR3 DNA: TGTGCCAGCAGTTGGACAGGGAGCACTGAAGCTTTCTTT; CDR3 protein: CASSWTGSTEAFF
J gene: TRBJ2-5; clone size: .; V gene: TRBV29-1; D gene: .; CDR3 DNA: TGCAGCGTTGATGGTGGCAGGGTAGAGACCCAGTACTTC; CDR3 protein: CSVDGGRVETQYF
J gene: TRBJ1-3; clone size: few; V gene: TRBV15; D gene: .; CDR3 DNA: TGTGCCACCAGCAGAGATAGGGGGACTGGAAACACCATATATTTT; CDR3 protein: CATSRDRGTGNTIYF
J gene: TRBJ1-1; clone size: few; V gene: TRBV12-3/TRBV12-4; D gene: TRBD1; CDR3 DNA: TGTGCCAGCAGTGGGACAGTGAACACTGAAGCTTTCTTT; CDR3 protein: CASSGTVNTEAFF
J gene: TRBJ1-3; clone size: .; V gene: TRBV18; D gene: TRBD1; CDR3 DNA: TGTGCCAGCTCACCGACAGGGTCTGGAAACACCATATATTTT; CDR3 protein: CASSPTGSGNTIYF
J gene: TRBJ2-5; clone size: .; V gene: TRBV28; D gene: TRBD2; CDR3 DNA: TGTGCCAGCACACTAGCGTCTCAAGAGACCCAGTACTTC; CDR3 protein: CASTLASQETQYF
J gene: TRBJ2-1; clone size: .; V gene: TRBV5-1; D gene: TRBD2; CDR3 DNA: TGCGCCAGCAGCTCCCGAGGATCAGCGGGAGGGAGCTCCTACAATGAGCAGTTCTTC; CDR3 protein: CASSSRGSAGGSSYNEQFF
J gene: TRBJ2-5; clone size: once; V gene: TRBV5-1; D gene: TRBD2; CDR3 DNA: TGCGCCAGCAGCTTGGAGGGACTAGCGGGGGGGACCCAGTACTTC; CDR3 protein: CASSLEGLAGGTQYF
J gene: TRBJ2-7; clone size: .; V gene: TRBV7-3; D gene: TRBD2; CDR3 DNA: TGTGCCAGCAGCTTATCCCCGGGAGGGCCCTACGAGCAGTACTTC; CDR3 protein: CASSLSPGGPYEQYF
J gene: TRBJ1-4; clone size: .; V gene: TRBV6-5; D gene: TRBD1; CDR3 DNA: TGTGCCAGCAGTTTAGGGACAGGGGTATTGAAATCACTGTTTTTT; CDR3 protein: CASSLGTGVLKSLFF
J gene: TRBJ2-3; clone size: .; V gene: TRBV11-3; D gene: .; CDR3 DNA: TGTGCCAGCAGCTTAGCTCCGGGAGCCCGCAGTCTTTTT; CDR3 protein: CASSLAPGARSLF
J gene: TRBJ2-1; clone size: few; V gene: TRBV7-3; D gene: .; CDR3 DNA: TGTGCCAGCGGGTGGGAGTCTGAGGATGAGCAGTTCTTC; CDR3 protein: CASGWESEDEQFF
J gene: TRBJ2-1; clone size: once; V gene: TRBV24-1; D gene: TRBD1; CDR3 DNA: TGTGCCACCAGTGATCGACCGGGACAGGGGGCTTTTGAGCAGTTCTTC; CDR3 protein: CATSDRPGQGAFEQFF
J gene: TRBJ1-1; clone size: once; V gene: TRBV18; D gene: TRBD1; CDR3 DNA: TGTGCCAGCTCACCACCGCAGGGGGCGCGGACTGAAGCTTTCTTT; CDR3 protein: CASSPPQGARTEAFF
J gene: TRBJ2-2; clone size: few; V gene: TRBV7-3; D gene: .; CDR3 DNA: TGTGCCAGCAGAGAGTCGGGACATAACACCGGGGAGCTGTTTTTT; CDR3 protein: CASRESGHNTGELFF
J gene: TRBJ1-2; clone size: .; V gene: TRBV2; D gene: .; CDR3 DNA: TGTGCCAGCTTAGAACCACATGGCTACACCTTC; CDR3 protein: CASLEPHGYTF
J gene: TRBJ1-2; clone size: .; V gene: TRBV5-4; D gene: .; CDR3 DNA: TGTGCCAGCCGATTGTCGGGAGCTAACTATGGCTACACCTTC; CDR3 protein: CASRLSGANYGYTF
J gene: TRBJ1-1; clone size: .; V gene: TRBV21-1; D gene: .; CDR3 DNA: TGTGCCAGCAGCGCTGGGACAGGGACTGAGGCTGAAGCTTTCTTT; CDR3 protein: CASSAGTGTEAEAFF
J gene: TRBJ1-6; clone size: .; V gene: TRBV5-1; D gene: TRBD1; CDR3 DNA: TGCGCCAGCAGCCTTGGAGGACAGGGCAATTCACCCCTCCACTTT; CDR3 protein: CASSLGGQGNSPLHF
J gene: TRBJ1-4; clone size: few; V gene: TRBV25-1; D gene: TRBD1; CDR3 DNA: TGTGCCAGCAGTGATTACAGGGGCGAAAAACTGTTTTTT; CDR3 protein: CASSDYRGEKLFF
J gene: TRBJ2-7; clone size: .; V gene: TRBV6-5; D gene: .; CDR3 DNA: TGTGCCAGCAGCCCCCGAGAGGGTCTCTACGAGCAGTACTTC; CDR3 protein: CASSPREGLYEQYF
J gene: TRBJ1-2; clone size: few; V gene: TRBV7-2; D gene: .; CDR3 DNA: TGTGCCAGCAGTACGCTGGCAGGGTCCTATGGCTACACCTTC; CDR3 protein: CASSTLAGSYGYTF
J gene: TRBJ1-3; clone size: .; V gene: TRBV30; D gene: .; CDR3 DNA: TGTGCCTGGAGCCCCCAGGGGAAGAATGGAAACACCATATATTTT; CDR3 protein: CAWSPQGKNGNTIYF
J gene: TRBJ1-1; clone size: .; V gene: TRBV2; D gene: .; CDR3 DNA: TGTGCCAGCAGTCCCGCTTCGGGCAGGGACACTGAAGCTTTCTTT; CDR3 protein: CASSPASGRDTEAFF
J gene: TRBJ1-5; clone size: .; V gene: TRBV4-3; D gene: .; CDR3 DNA: TGCGCCAGCAGCCAAATTGCAGGTGACGGAAATCAGCCCCAGCATTTT; CDR3 protein: CASSQIAGDGNQPQHF
J gene: TRBJ1-3; clone size: .; V gene: TRBV19; D gene: TRBD1; CDR3 DNA: TGTGCCAGTTCGGACAGGGGCTACTCTGGAAACACCATATATTTT; CDR3 protein: CASSDRGYSGNTIYF
J gene: TRBJ1-1; clone size: .; V gene: TRBV19; D gene: .; CDR3 DNA: TGTGCCAGTAGTATACGGGGTGGAAACACTGAAGCTTTCTTT; CDR3 protein: CASSIRGGNTEAFF
J gene: TRBJ2-2; clone size: .; V gene: TRBV30; D gene: .; CDR3 DNA: TGTGCCTGGAGGCGGGGTATGACCGGGGAGCTGTTTTTT; CDR3 protein: CAWRRGMTGELFF
J gene: TRBJ2-7; clone size: .; V gene: TRBV11-2; D gene: TRBD1; CDR3 DNA: TGTGCCAGCAGCTGGACAGGGGGCAAGTACGAGCAGTACTTC; CDR3 protein: CASSWTGGKYEQYF
J gene: TRBJ2-1; clone size: .; V gene: TRBV9; D gene: TRBD2; CDR3 DNA: TGTGCCAGCAGCGTAGCGTGGGGGGGCTACAATGAGCAGTTCTTC; CDR3 protein: CASSVAWGGYNEQFF
J gene: TRBJ1-1; clone size: .; V gene: TRBV19; D gene: TRBD1; CDR3 DNA: TGTGCCAGTAGTATAAACAGGGGTGTCACTGAAGCTTTCTTT; CDR3 protein: CASSINRGVTEAFF
J gene: TRBJ1-1; clone size: .; V gene: TRBV28; D gene: .; CDR3 DNA: TGTGCCAGCCAAGGGACACAGAACACTGAAGCTTTCTTT; CDR3 protein: CASQGTQNTEAFF
J gene: TRBJ2-5; clone size: once; V gene: TRBV29-1; D gene: .; CDR3 DNA: TGCAGCGTTGAAGATAGGAGACAAGAGACCCAGTACTTC; CDR3 protein: CSVEDRRQETQYF
J gene: TRBJ2-5; clone size: .; V gene: TRBV5-1; D gene: TRBD1; CDR3 DNA: TGCGCCGGCAGCCCCACAGGGGCACTTAGGGAGACCCAGTACTTC; CDR3 protein: CAGSPTGALRETQYF
J gene: TRBJ1-1; clone size: .; V gene: TRBV12-3/TRBV12-4; D gene: .; CDR3 DNA: TGTGCCAGCAGACAGAGAAACACTGAAGCTTTCTTT; CDR3 protein: CASRQRNTEAFF
J gene: TRBJ2-7; clone size: .; V gene: TRBV11-3; D gene: .; CDR3 DNA: TGTGCCAGCAGCTTAGACGGGGGGCAGGCGTACGAGCAGTACTTC; CDR3 protein: CASSLDGGQAYEQYF
J gene: TRBJ2-7; clone size: .; V gene: TRBV28; D gene: .; CDR3 DNA: TGTGCCAGCAGTTTAGGGCTCGAGCAGTACTTC; CDR3 protein: CASSLGLEQYF
J gene: TRBJ1-2; clone size: .; V gene: TRBV4-2; D gene: .; CDR3 DNA: TGTGCCAGCAGCTTCCAGGTTAGGGACAATGGCTACACCTTC; CDR3 protein: CASSFQVRDNGYTF